This entry describes one T cell receptor beta chain. Its antigen is still unknown. Only in-frame clones appear in the TCRdb table, and some are missing; sequencing was by immunoSEQ multiplex PCR. This sample carries about 1 million clones, roughly 80% of them seen once, and the ten largest clones take roughly 1.4%. The data are from a study of shared clonotypes between healthy human individuals. Findings and limits, study-wide: Naive CD4 clonotypes overlapped across a handful of donors at roughly 5%. For sorted subsets, rarefaction showed incomplete sequencing despite large depth. Generation probability values for non-shared clonotypes were lower than those for clonotypes shared by all four donors.

The V gene's germline CDR1 is MNHNS and CDR2 SASEGT. V was trimmed by 8 bases and J by 2 bases, leaving 4 bases between them. This CDR3 region has 12 residues. Sequenced: memory CD4+ T cells sorted from blood. This sample's subset: CD45RA-negative fraction. The source is a man aged 18 to 29 in good health. The chain employs TRBV6-1 and TRBJ2-6; D ambiguous. The CDR3 here is CASCPGANVLTF. Written as DNA, the CDR3 is TGTGCCAGCTGTCCTGGGGCCAACGTCCTGACTTTC.